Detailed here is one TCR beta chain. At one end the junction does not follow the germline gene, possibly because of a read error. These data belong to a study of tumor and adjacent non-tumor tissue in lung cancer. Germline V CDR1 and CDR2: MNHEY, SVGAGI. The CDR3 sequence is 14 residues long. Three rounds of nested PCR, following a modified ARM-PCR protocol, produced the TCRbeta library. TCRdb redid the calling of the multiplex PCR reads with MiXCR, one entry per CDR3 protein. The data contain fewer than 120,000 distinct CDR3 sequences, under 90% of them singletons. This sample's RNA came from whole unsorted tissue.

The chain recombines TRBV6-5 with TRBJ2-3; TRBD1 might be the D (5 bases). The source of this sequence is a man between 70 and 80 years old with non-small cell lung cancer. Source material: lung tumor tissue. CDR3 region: CANSYSPRADTQYF. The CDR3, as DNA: TGTGCCAACAGTTACAGCCCCAGGGCGGATACGCAGTATTTT.